This T cell receptor (beta chain) was identified during a study of PD-1 blockade in classical Hodgkin lymphoma. Findings and limits, study-wide: Newly diagnosed patients were said to have less baseline TCR diversity than healthy donors did. Nivolumab initiation under 1 year post-ASCT meant exclusion. The causes of the repertoire differences, possibly disease activity or prior therapy, remain undefined. It was CD4+ TCR diversity, not CD8+, that rose significantly by C4D1.

Described time point: cycle 4 day 1 (C4D1), after more than five weeks of nivolumab. Every patient experienced relapse after autologous stem cell transplantation, and brentuximab vedotin exposure varied. Measured with immunoSEQ multiplex PCR; TCRdb has only the in-frame clones, and not every one. The table records 43,000 or so clones, approximately 78% of them present only once. The ends lost 3 bases at V and 2 bases at J; junction bases unmatched: 13. The CDR3 runs 18 residues. Germline loops: CDR1 SNHLY, CDR2 FYNNEI. By frequency in the sample, this clone is medium-sized. The target antigen is unknown.

This chain connects TRBV2 to TRBJ1-5; TRBD1 matches 7 bases. The sample here was peripheral blood mononuclear cells (PBMCs), taken before the fourth cycle of nivolumab. The source of this sequence is a human donor with classical Hodgkin lymphoma. CDR3 in DNA: TGTGCCAGCAGTGATCCGGGACAGCCTAACGTGGGCAATCAGCCCCAGCATTTT. Translation: CASSDPGQPNVGNQPQHF.